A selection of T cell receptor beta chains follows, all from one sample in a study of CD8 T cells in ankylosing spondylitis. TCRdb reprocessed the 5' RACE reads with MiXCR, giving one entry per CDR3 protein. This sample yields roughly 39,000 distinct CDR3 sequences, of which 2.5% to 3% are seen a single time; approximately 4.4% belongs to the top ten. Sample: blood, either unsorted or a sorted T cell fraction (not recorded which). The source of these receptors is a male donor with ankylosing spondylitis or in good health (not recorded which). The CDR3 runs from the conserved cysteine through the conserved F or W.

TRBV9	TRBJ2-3	CASSSRTGTSTDTQYF
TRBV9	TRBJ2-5	CASSDLGETQYF
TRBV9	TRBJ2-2	CASSVDGGVGELFF
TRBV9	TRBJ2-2	CASSPQGGELFF
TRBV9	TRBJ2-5	CASSPEPGGGETQYF
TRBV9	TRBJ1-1	CASSPPGYMNTEAFF
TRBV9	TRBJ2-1	CASSQAEGVGNEQFF
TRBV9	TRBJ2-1	CASSVEAGVWYEQFF
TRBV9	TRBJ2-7	CASSVGTVTYEQYF
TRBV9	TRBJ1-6	CASTRQENSPLHF
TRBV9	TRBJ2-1	CASSVAGQYNEQFF
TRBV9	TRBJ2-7	CASSAGDPSSYEQYF
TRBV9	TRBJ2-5	CASSVRQVSETQYF
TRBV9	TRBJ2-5	CASSGGRGQQETQYF
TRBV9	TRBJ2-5	CASSVTSGSQETQYF
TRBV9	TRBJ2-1	CASSVAGRGSYNEQFF
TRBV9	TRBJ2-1	CASREGEGGSPLEQFF
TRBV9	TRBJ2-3	CASSVTTSGRTDTQYF
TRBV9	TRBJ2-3	CASSPQSTDTQYF
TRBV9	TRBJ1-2	CASSPESRGEYGYTF
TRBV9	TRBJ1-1	CASSVDPGVTEAFF
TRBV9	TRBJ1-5	CASSKGGGNQPQHF
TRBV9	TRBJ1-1	CASSGLTGGNTESFF
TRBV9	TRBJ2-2	CASSAGPSGINTGELFF
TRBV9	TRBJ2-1	CASSGGVEQFF
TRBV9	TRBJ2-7	CASSVSATSSYEQYF
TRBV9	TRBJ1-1	CASTKGRGITNTEAFF
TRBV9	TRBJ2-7	CASSLGHEQYF
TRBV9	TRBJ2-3	CASSVGWGQTTDTQYF
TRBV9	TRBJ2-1	CASSQGPTSKLNEQFF
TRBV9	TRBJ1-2	CASSVDPAANYGYTF
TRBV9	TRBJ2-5	CASSGQGTSGAETQYF
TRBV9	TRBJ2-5	CASSVGLAGVVETQYF
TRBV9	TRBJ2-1	CASSVDRDISYNEQFF
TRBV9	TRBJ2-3	CASSVGRGREPATQYF
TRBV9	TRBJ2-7	CASSVGIAEFYEQYF
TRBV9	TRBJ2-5	CASSPGTGGETQYF
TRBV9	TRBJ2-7	CASSAGQGGPYEQYF
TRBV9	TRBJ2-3	CASSVVSTDTQYF
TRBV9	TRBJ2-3	CASSVGGQGADTQYF
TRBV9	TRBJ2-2	CASSAGNTGELFF
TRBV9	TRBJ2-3	CASSLGLAGTDTQYF
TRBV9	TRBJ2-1	CASSVATGPSHEQFF
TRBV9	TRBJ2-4	CASSVARGVQYF
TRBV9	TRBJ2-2	CASSVSLAVDDPGELFF
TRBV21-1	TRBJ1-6	CASSQTPDRGSNSPLHF
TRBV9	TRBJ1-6	CASSGGRGLSYNSPLHF
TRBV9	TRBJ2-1	CASSVAGGEIYEQFF
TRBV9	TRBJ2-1	CASSPVGGLAGVLFF
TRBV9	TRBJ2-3	CASSVGQRPTDTQYF
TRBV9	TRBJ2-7	CASSVLSGSGYEQYF
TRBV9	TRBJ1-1	CASRRETEAFF
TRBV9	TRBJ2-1	CASSVATGSNEQFF
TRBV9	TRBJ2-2	CASSPLGSTPGELFF
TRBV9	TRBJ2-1	CASSTGTGRKDNEQFF
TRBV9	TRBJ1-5	CASSVEGAFNQPQHF
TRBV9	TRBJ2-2	CASSVQAAGTGELFF
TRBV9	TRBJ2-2	CASSVQAGGPGELFF